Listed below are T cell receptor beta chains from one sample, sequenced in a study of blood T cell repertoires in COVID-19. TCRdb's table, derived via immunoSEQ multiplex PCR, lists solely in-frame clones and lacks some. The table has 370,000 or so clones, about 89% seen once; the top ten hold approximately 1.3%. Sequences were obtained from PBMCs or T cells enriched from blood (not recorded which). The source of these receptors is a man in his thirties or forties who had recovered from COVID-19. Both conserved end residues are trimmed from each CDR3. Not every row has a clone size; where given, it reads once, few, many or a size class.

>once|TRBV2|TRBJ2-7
ASGGTPKKFYEQY
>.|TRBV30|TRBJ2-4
AWAAGDIQY
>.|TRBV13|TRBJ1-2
ASSLYLDREGNGYT
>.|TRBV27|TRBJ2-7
ASSLAGDRGDEQY
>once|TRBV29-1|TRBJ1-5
SVGQGASSNQPQH
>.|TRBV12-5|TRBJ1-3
ASGDTNSGNTIY
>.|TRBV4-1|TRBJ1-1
ASSPTGGTEAF
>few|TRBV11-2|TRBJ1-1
ASSSYTEAF
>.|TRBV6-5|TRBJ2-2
ASSYLQGRNTGELF
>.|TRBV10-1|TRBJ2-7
ASSPDREFYEQY
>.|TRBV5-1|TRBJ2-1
ASSSGLAGVSSYNEQF
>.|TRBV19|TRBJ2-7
ASSRRDFPYEQY
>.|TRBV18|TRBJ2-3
ASSPQGASTDTQY
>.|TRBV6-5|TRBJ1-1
ASSYSISGGTEAF
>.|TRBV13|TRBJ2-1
ASRLAGGLNEQF
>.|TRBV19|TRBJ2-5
ASASGGGETQY
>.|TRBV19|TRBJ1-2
ASSRIGTDYGYT
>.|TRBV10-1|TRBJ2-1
ASSAGGAFSNEQF
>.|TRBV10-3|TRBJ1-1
AISPTSVEAF
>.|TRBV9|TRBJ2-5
ASSVDAGTGSPQY
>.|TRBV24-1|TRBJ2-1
ATSDYKDNEQF
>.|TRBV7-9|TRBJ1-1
ASSLGGTMSEAF
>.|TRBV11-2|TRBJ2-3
ASSHPVSESYTDTQY
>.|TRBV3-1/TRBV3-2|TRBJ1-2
ASSLGQGKGYT
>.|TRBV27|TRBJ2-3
ASSLGGRTSGLMNTQY
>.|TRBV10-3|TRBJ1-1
AISETGGEGAF
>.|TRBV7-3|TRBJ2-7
ATRGGFHEQY
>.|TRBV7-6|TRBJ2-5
ASSTTAGGETQY
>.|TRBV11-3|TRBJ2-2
ASSPGLYNTGELF
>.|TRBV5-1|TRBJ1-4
ASSPSGRREKLF
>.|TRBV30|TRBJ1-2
AWSVQVGGTGYT
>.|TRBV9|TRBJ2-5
ASSGGGPQETQY
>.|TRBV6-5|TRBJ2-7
ASSYSGQGARQY
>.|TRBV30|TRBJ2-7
AWSKWDRGYEQY
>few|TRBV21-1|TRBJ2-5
ASANLGLAGGEETQY
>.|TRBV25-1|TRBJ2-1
ASGLRAGEQF
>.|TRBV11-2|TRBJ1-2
ASSLGAAQGRYT
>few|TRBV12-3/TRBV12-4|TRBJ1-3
ASSYGAGNTIY
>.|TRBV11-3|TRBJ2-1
ASSPRLREGAIFSEQF
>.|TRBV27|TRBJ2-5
ASSLSRGYQETQY
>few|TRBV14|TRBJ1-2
ASSQPTPTGPKGYT
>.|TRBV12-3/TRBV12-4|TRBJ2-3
ASTEGGGGQY
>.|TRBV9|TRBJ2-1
ASSVELYNEQF
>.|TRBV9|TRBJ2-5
ASSEQGGPSSETQY
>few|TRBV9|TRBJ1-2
ASSSPGGYGYT
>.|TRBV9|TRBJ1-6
ASRGLETGEDYNSPLH
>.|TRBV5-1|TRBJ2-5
ASRHRGMETQY
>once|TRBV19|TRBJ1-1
ASSSGLNTEAF
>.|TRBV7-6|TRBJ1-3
ASSSQGSLE
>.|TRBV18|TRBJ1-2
ASSREYYGYT
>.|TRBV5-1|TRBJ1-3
ASTEQGSGNTIY
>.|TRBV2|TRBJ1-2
ASSAIVAPST